A single sample gave rise to the 24 T cell receptor beta chains below, sequenced in a study of neoadjuvant nivolumab and ipilimumab in lung cancer. This table comes from immunoSEQ multiplex PCR, and its TCRdb copy is limited to in-frame clones, with some not included. The sample consists of 39,000 or so clones, roughly 89% of them appearing once. The starting material was peripheral blood, obtained before neoadjuvant nivolumab, alone or with ipilimumab. The receptors were gathered from an adult with non-small cell lung cancer.

The V call is TRBV2, the J call TRBJ2-5, with 8 bases identical to TRBD2. The germline V gene has CDR1 SNHLY and CDR2 FYNNEI. Unmatched junction bases numbered 10, after V lost 6 bases and J lost 1 base. This CDR3 is built from 16 residues. DNA for the CDR3: TGTGCCAGCAGAAAGGGACTAGTGGATCTCCAAGAGACCCAGTACTTC. This codes for CASRKGLVDLQETQYF.

J is TRBJ1-4 and V is TRBV30; D possibly corresponds to TRBD1 (5 bases). The CDR3 has 14 amino acids. The germline V gene has CDR1 GTSNPN and CDR2 SVGIG (reference sequence). The V end was cut by 0 bases, the J end by 6 bases, with 11 bases between. CDR3: CAWSVGGGDEKLFF. The CDR3 DNA reads as TGTGCCTGGAGTGTAGGTGGAGGGGATGAAAAACTGTTTTTT.

The V gene is TRBV4-1, the J gene TRBJ1-1, with D hard to call. Germline V lookup: CDR1 MGHRA, CDR2 YSYEKL. The CDR3 length is 14 residues. Between the trimmed V and J ends, which lost 0 bases and 0 bases, there was a span of 5 bases. CDR3 sequence (DNA): TGCGCCAGCAGCCAAGACAGTCTGAACACTGAAGCTTTCTTT. Residues: CASSQDSLNTEAFF.

This chain links TRBV30 with TRBJ2-7, with D unresolved. The CDR3 consists of 13 residues. V lost 4 bases and J 2 bases, leaving 12 bases between the germline ends. Germline assignment: CDR1 GTSNPN and CDR2 SVGIG (reference sequence). CDR3 amino acids: CAWTPRETYEQYF. The CDR3 coding sequence is TGTGCCTGGACCCCCCGAGAGACCTACGAGCAGTACTTC.

The chain has TRBV2 and TRBJ2-1; TRBD2 agrees at 13 bases. This CDR3 has 16 residues. The V gene end was trimmed by 5 bases and the J gene end by 7 bases; junction bases not matched to a gene: 8. Germline V CDR1 and CDR2: SNHLY, FYNNEI. DNA for the CDR3: TGTGCCAGCAGTACCCCCGGGACTAGCGGGATTAATGAGCAGTTCTTC. The encoded protein is CASSTPGTSGINEQFF. Using reference TRBV2 and TRBJ2-1 for the parts outside the CDR3, the full variable domain is EPEVTQTPSHQVTQMGQEVILRCVPISNHLYFYWYRQILGQKVEFLVSFYNNEISEKSEIFDDQFSVERPDGSNFTLKIRSTKLEDSAMYFCASSTPGTSGINEQFFGPGTRLTVL.

V usage is TRBV6-5 and J usage is TRBJ2-7, with D possibly TRBD1 on 7 matching bases. CDR1 and CDR2 (germline): MNHEY, SVGAGI. Trimming pared 6 bases from V and 3 bases from J, leaving 12 bases between. This CDR3 is built from 13 residues. The CDR3 DNA reads TGTGCCAGCAGCAAGCAGGGGGGCTACGAGCAGTACTTC. Protein product: CASSKQGGYEQYF.

This chain connects TRBV7-3 to TRBJ2-3; 11 positions agree with TRBD2. V gave up 5 bases and J gave up 3 bases; unmatched junction bases: 7. The germline gives CDR1 SGHTA, CDR2 FQGTGA. This CDR3 comprises 16 residues. CDR3 nucleotides: TGTGCCAGCAGCCTTACGGGGACTAGCGGTACAGATACGCAGTATTTT. It encodes CASSLTGTSGTDTQYF.

The chain is built from TRBV10-3 and TRBJ2-1; 16 nucleotides line up with TRBD2. The V segment lost 0 bases and the J segment 6 bases; nucleotides outside the gene matches: 8. CDR3 size: 19 residues. CDR1 and CDR2 from the germline V gene are ENHRY and SYGVKD. CDR3 sequence: CAISESAGTSGRGFNEQFF. DNA of the CDR3: TGTGCCATCAGTGAGTCGGCCGGGACTAGCGGGAGGGGATTCAATGAGCAGTTCTTC.

This chain uses TRBV11-2 with TRBJ2-1, with unresolved D. Germline V gene lookup returns CDR1 SGHAT and CDR2 FQNNGV. The CDR3 loop spans 15 amino acids. The V gene lost 5 bases and the J gene lost 0 bases, with 11 bases spanning the gap. CDR3 residues: CASSVVLSSYNEQFF. The DNA of the CDR3 is TGTGCCAGCAGCGTCGTCTTGAGCTCCTACAATGAGCAGTTCTTC.

The chain is built from TRBV9 and TRBJ2-1; D not resolved. V lost 2 bases and J 2 bases, leaving 8 bases between the germline ends. The CDR3 consists of 14 residues. Germline values: CDR1 SGDLS, CDR2 YYNGEE. CDR3 sequence reads: CASSVLGAYNEQFF. The CDR3 bases are TGTGCCAGCAGCGTGCTGGGCGCCTACAATGAGCAGTTCTTC.

The chain has TRBV5-4 and TRBJ2-3; D ambiguous. Trimming left V 4 bases short and J 3 bases short, with 12 bases between. Germline lookup yields CDR1 SGHNT and CDR2 YYREEE (reference sequence). There are 14 residues in the CDR3. CDR3 loop: CASSPFWGTDTQYF. The DNA for the CDR3 is TGTGCCAGCAGCCCCTTTTGGGGTACAGATACGCAGTATTTT.

The chain links TRBV10-1 to TRBJ2-7; perhaps D is TRBD1 or TRBD2 (5 bases each). CDR3 length equals 17 residues. V was trimmed by 6 bases and J by 4 bases, leaving 25 bases between them. Per germline, CDR1 WNHNN and CDR2 SYGVQD (reference sequence). CDR3 DNA sequence: TGCGCCAGCAGAGCGGACTTGTCAGGGAGTCCCTCTTACGAGCAGTACTTC. Translating gives CASRADLSGSPSYEQYF.

This chain links TRBV5-1 with TRBJ1-2, with a tentative D call TRBD1 (6 bases). CDR1 and CDR2 (germline): SGHRS, YFSETQ. The CDR3 is made up of 15 amino acids. Trimming pared 0 bases from V and 5 bases from J, leaving 14 bases between. CDR3 bases: TGCGCCAGCAGCTTGGACGACAGGAGCCTGTATGGCTACACCTTC. Encoded protein: CASSLDDRSLYGYTF.

The genes are TRBV2 and TRBJ2-5, with TRBD1 matching over 10 bases. In germline, CDR1 is SNHLY, CDR2 FYNNEI. After removal of 9 bases from V and 4 bases from J, the junction contained 23 bases not matched to a gene. The CDR3 covers 19 residues. The CDR3 DNA reads TGTGCCAGTGGAGGGGGATTCGACAGGGGGCCCCGAATAGGAGAGACCCAGTACTTC. Translated: CASGGGFDRGPRIGETQYF. Full variable domain (remainder filled in from reference TRBV2 and TRBJ2-5): EPEVTQTPSHQVTQMGQEVILRCVPISNHLYFYWYRQILGQKVEFLVSFYNNEISEKSEIFDDQFSVERPDGSNFTLKIRSTKLEDSAMYFCASGGGFDRGPRIGETQYFGPGTRLLVL.

The chain couples TRBV9 to TRBJ2-7; 7 nucleotides agree with TRBD2. Germline V gene lookup returns CDR1 SGDLS and CDR2 YYNGEE. This CDR3 is 15 amino acids long. V was clipped by 3 bases and J by 4 bases; unmatched bases: 10. The CDR3 here is CASSGGEGRLYEQYF. The DNA for the CDR3 is TGTGCCAGCAGCGGCGGGGAGGGCCGCTTGTACGAGCAGTACTTC.

This clone showed up just once. The chain links TRBV7-9 to TRBJ2-3; 9 bases line up with TRBD2. The CDR3 loop spans 15 amino acids. With 5 bases clipped from V and 13 bases from J, the junction kept 16 bases outside the gene matches. The germline V gene encodes CDR1 SEHNR and CDR2 FQNEAQ (reference sequence). CDR3 sequence reads: CASSPRSVAGEGEYF. The CDR3 DNA sequence: TGTGCCAGCAGCCCTAGGTCGGTAGCGGGGGAAGGGGAGTATTTT. Drawing the rest from reference TRBV7-9 and TRBJ2-3, the complete variable domain is DTGVSQNPRHKITKRGQNVTFRCDPISEHNRLYWYRQTLGQGPEFLTYFQNEAQLEKSRLLSDRFSAERPKGSFSTLEIQRTEQGDSAMYLCASSPRSVAGEGEYFGPGTRLTVL.

The gene calls are TRBV7-2 and TRBJ2-1; 7 bases match TRBD1. Germline trimming cut 0 bases from V and 3 bases from J; bases unmatched to any gene: 5. CDR1 is SGHTA and CDR2 is FQGNSA in the germline V gene. The CDR3 length is 16 residues. The CDR3 DNA is TGTGCCAGCAGCTTAGCGAGTAGGGACAGCTACAATGAGCAGTTCTTC. Encoded protein: CASSLASRDSYNEQFF.

The chain joins TRBV14 to TRBJ2-1; TRBD2 might be the D (5 bases). This CDR3 is 12 amino acids long. Trimming stripped 10 bases from V and 5 bases from J, with 12 bases between. Germline V CDR1 and CDR2: SGHDN, FVKESK. The CDR3 is CAKRESDNEQFF. The CDR3 DNA follows: TGTGCCAAAAGGGAGTCCGACAATGAGCAGTTCTTC.

The chain joins TRBV30 to TRBJ1-2, with D possibly being TRBD1 (5 bases). This CDR3 is 14 amino acids long. V dropped 1 base and J dropped 3 bases, with 12 bases sitting between them. Germline V lookup: CDR1 GTSNPN, CDR2 SVGIG (reference sequence). DNA of the CDR3: TGTGCCTGGAGTGGCAGGGAGGTTTACTATGGCTACACCTTC. Encoded protein: CAWSGREVYYGYTF.

V and J are TRBV19 and TRBJ1-1; perhaps TRBD1 as D (6 bases). Germline CDR1 LNHDA, CDR2 SQIVND (reference sequence). Trimming took 7 bases from V and 0 from J, leaving 15 bases between them. This CDR3 has 15 amino acids. Here the CDR3 DNA reads TGTGCCAGTATTCCGGGACACTTCATGAACACTGAAGCTTTCTTT. It translates to CASIPGHFMNTEAFF. Supplemented by reference TRBV19 and TRBJ1-1, the full variable domain reads DGGITQSPKYLFRKEGQNVTLSCEQNLNHDAMYWYRQDPGQGLRLIYYSQIVNDFQKGDIAEGYSVSREKKESFPLTVTSAQKNPTAFYLCASIPGHFMNTEAFFGQGTRLTVV.

This rearrangement joins TRBV7-9 to TRBJ2-7; 8 bases map to TRBD2. The CDR3 totals 14 residues. Germline values: CDR1 SEHNR, CDR2 FQNEAQ (reference sequence). V dropped 2 bases and J dropped 5; count of bases not matched to a gene: 5. The CDR3 loop is CASSLREGSNEQYF. The DNA of the CDR3 is TGTGCCAGCAGCTTACGGGAGGGGTCAAACGAGCAGTACTTC.

This chain links TRBV5-1 with TRBJ1-1; D is perhaps TRBD1 (6 bases). The CDR3 contains 14 residues. Looked up from germline, CDR1 is SGHRS and CDR2 is YFSETQ. Between the trimmed V and J ends, which lost 4 bases and 0 bases, there was a span of 10 bases. CDR3 DNA sequence: TGCGCCAGCAGCGTACAGGGAGTGAACACTGAAGCTTTCTTT. This sequence encodes CASSVQGVNTEAFF.

V is TRBV6-4 and J is TRBJ2-2, with 8 bases identical to TRBD2. After removal of 4 bases from V and 7 bases from J, the junction contained 5 bases not matched to a gene. Germline CDR1 MRHNA, CDR2 SNTAGT. The CDR3 extends over 14 amino acids. The CDR3: CASSVERENGELFF. The CDR3, as DNA: TGTGCCAGCAGTGTGGAGCGGGAGAACGGGGAGCTGTTTTTT.

The CDR3: CSVSTQGSGANVLTF. The DNA for the CDR3 is TGCAGCGTTAGCACACAGGGCTCTGGGGCCAACGTCCTGACTTTC. This sequence joins TRBV29-1 and TRBJ2-6; weak D call: TRBD1 (6 bases). With 5 bases removed from V and 0 bases from J, the gap between germline ends came to 11 bases. The CDR3 loop spans 15 amino acids. The germline CDR1 and CDR2 sequences are SQVTM and ANQGSEA. Supplemented by reference TRBV29-1 and TRBJ2-6, the full variable domain reads SAVISQKPSRDICQRGTSLTIQCQVDSQVTMMFWYRQQPGQSLTLIATANQGSEATYESGFVIDKFPISRPNLTFSTLTVSNMSPEDSSIYLCSVSTQGSGANVLTFGAGSRLTVL.